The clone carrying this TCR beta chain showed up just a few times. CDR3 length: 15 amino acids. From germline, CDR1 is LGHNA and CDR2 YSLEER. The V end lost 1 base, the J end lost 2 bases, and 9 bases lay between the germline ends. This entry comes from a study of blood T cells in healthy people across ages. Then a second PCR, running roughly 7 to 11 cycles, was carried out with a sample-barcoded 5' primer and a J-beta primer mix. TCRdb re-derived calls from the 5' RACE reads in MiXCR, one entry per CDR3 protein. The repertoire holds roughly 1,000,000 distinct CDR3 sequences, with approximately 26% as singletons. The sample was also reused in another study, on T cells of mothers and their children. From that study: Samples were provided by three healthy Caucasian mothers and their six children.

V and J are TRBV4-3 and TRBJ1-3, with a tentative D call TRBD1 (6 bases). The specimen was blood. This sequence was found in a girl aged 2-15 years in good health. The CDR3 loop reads CASSQGRGTGNTIYF. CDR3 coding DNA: TGCGCCAGCAGCCAAGGGAGGGGGACTGGAAACACCATATATTTT.